This T cell receptor (beta chain) was documented in a study of TIL therapy for anti-PD-1-resistant metastatic lung cancer. Background on the study: Patients then received nivolumab; progressors got lymphodepletion, TIL and IL-2. Most patients had lung adenocarcinoma; a handful of tumors were EGFR-mutant, two ALK-rearranged; half smoked currently or formerly.

Per germline, CDR1 LNHDA and CDR2 SQIVND (reference sequence). After removal of 4 bases from V and 3 bases from J, the junction contained 7 bases not matched to a gene. The CDR3 totals 15 residues. Regarding time point: pre-treatment sample, taken before nivolumab and TIL therapy. Sequencing used immunoSEQ v3. Data came from immunoSEQ multiplex PCR; TCRdb stores just in-frame clones and leaves some out. This sample has some 60,000 clones; less than 85% occur once, and the top ten carry about 1.8%. This TCR derives from a person between 25 and 79 years old with non-small cell lung cancer. The chain uses TRBV19 and TRBJ2-7, with 9 bases matching TRBD1. The sample in question was blood, obtained at baseline. CDR3 amino acids: CASSRGQGIGYEQYF. CDR3 nucleotide sequence: TGTGCCAGTAGTAGGGGACAGGGAATAGGCTACGAGCAGTACTTC.